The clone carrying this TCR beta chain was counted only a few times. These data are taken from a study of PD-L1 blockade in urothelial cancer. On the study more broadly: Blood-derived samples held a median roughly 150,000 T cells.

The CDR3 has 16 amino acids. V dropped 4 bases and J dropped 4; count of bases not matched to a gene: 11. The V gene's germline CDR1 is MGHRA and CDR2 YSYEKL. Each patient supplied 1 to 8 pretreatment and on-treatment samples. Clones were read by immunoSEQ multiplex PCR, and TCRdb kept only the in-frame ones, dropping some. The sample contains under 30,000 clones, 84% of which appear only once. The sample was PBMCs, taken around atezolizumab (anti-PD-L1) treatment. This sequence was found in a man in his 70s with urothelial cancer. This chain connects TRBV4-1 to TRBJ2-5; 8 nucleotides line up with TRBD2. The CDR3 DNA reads TGCGCCAGCAGCCTCGAAGCAGCGGGAGTTGGAGAGACCCAGTACTTC. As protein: CASSLEAAGVGETQYF.